The entry below gives a single T cell receptor (beta chain) sequence along with its context. The antigen remains unidentified. The data stem from a study of cytomegalovirus exposure and HLA in healthy donors. The study, taken as a whole, reports: Some 16,000 TCR beta sequences were associated with HLA alleles at 0.05 false discovery rate in a later analysis.

The PCR made use of 60 Vbeta and 13 Jbeta primers. This table comes from immunoSEQ multiplex PCR, and its TCRdb copy is limited to in-frame clones, with some not included. Among approximately 150,000 clones listed, about 72% were seen once. The sequence came from a man in his forties or fifties in good health and CMV-seronegative. Sequenced: PBMCs.

CDR3 residues: CASSTEKNTEAFF. The CDR3 DNA is TGTGCCAGCTCGACGGAGAAGAACACTGAAGCTTTCTTT. The V call is TRBV6-4, the J call TRBJ1-1, with D hard to call. The CDR3 is 13 residues long. Trimming shortened V by 8 bases and J by 1 base, and 11 bases separated the two germline ends. Germline CDR1 and CDR2: MRHNA and SNTAGT.